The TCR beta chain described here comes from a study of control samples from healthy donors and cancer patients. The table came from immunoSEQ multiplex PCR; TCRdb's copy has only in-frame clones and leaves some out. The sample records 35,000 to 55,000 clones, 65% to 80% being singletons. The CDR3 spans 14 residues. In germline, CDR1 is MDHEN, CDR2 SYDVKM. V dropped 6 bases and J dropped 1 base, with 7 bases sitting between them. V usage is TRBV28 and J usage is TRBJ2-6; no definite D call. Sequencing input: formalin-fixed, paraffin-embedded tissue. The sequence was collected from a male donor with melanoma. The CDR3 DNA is TGTGCCAGCAGACTCACTTCTGGGGCCAACGTCCTGACTTTC. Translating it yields CASRLTSGANVLTF. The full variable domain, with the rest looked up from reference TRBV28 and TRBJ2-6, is DVKVTQSSRYLVKRTGEKVFLECVQDMDHENMFWYRQDPGLGLRLIYFSYDVKMKEKGDIPEGYSVSREKKERFSLILESASTNQTSMYLCASRLTSGANVLTFGAGSRLTVL.